The subject of this entry is one T cell receptor (beta chain). This sample stems from a study of TIL therapy for anti-PD-1-resistant metastatic lung cancer. As for the study in general: Most patients had lung adenocarcinoma.

V lost 2 bases and J lost 4, with 14 bases in between. The germline gives CDR1 MNHEY, CDR2 SVGAGI. The CDR3 loop spans 16 amino acids. Time point noted: pre-treatment sample, taken before nivolumab and TIL therapy. This was the immunoSEQ v3 assay. Clones were read by immunoSEQ multiplex PCR, and TCRdb kept only the in-frame ones, dropping some. The data hold some 52,000 clones, with 79% observed a single time. The genes are TRBV6-5 and TRBJ2-2; the D is unclear. Sequenced here: blood, sampled at baseline. The clonotype originates from a woman aged 25-85 years with non-small cell lung cancer. The CDR3 nucleotides read TGTGCCAGCAGTTACGCAGGTTCGCCGGGCACCGGGGAGCTGTTTTTT. This translates into CASSYAGSPGTGELFF.